The TCR beta chain described here comes from a study of control samples from healthy donors and cancer patients. This table comes from immunoSEQ multiplex PCR, and its TCRdb copy is limited to in-frame clones, with some not included. This sample has 55,000 to 85,000 clones, with 89% found just once. CDR3 length: 13 amino acids. The germline V and J ends were trimmed by 3 bases and 4 bases, with 7 bases remaining between them. In germline, CDR1 is SGDLS, CDR2 YYNGEE. The chain uses TRBV9 and TRBJ1-4; no clear D. The source material was PBMCs. This receptor was taken from a man in his 60s with lung cancer. CDR3 sequence: CASSGRINEKLFF. In nucleotides, the CDR3 is TGTGCCAGCAGCGGCAGGATTAATGAAAAACTGTTTTTT.